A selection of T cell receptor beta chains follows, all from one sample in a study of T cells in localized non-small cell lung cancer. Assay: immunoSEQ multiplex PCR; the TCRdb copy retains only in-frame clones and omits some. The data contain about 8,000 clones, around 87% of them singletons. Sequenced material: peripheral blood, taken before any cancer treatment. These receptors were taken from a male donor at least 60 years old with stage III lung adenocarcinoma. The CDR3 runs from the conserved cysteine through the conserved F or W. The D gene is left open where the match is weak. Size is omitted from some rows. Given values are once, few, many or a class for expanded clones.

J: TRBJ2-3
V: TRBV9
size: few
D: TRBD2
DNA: TGTGCCAGCAAAGAGCGGGGGGCCACAGATACGCAGTATTTT
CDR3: CASKERGATDTQYF

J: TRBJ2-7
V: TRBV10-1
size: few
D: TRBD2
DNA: TGCGCCAGCAGTGAGTCAGGCGGGACTAGGATCTACGAGCAGTACTTC
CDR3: CASSESGGTRIYEQYF

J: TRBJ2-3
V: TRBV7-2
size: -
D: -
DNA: TGTGCCAGCCAGAGCCGGACAGCATGGGGCACAGATACGCAGTATTTT
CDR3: CASQSRTAWGTDTQYF

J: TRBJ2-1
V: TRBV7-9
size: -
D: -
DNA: TGTGCCAGCAGCCATAACAATGAGCAGTTCTTC
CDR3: CASSHNNEQFF

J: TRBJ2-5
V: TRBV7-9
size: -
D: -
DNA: TGTGCCAGCAGCTTAGCAAACTATCAAGAGACCCAGTACTTC
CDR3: CASSLANYQETQYF

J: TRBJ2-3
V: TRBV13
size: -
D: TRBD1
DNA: TGTGCCAGCAGCCCCAGACAGGGGGCAGATACGCAGTATTTT
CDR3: CASSPRQGADTQYF

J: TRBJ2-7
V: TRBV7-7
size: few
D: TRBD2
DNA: TGTGCCAGCAGCCCCGTACGGGGGGGCGAGCAGTACTTC
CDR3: CASSPVRGGEQYF

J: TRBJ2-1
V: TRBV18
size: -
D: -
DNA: TGTGCCAGCTCACCGAGACAGGGAATAGCGGGCAATGAGCAGTTCTTC
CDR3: CASSPRQGIAGNEQFF

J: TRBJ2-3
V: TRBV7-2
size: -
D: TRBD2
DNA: TGTGCCAGCAGCTCTCAGGGGACTAGCGGAGATACGCAGTATTTT
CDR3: CASSSQGTSGDTQYF

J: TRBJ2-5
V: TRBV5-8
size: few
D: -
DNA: TGTGCCAGCAGCTTGGAGGCTAGCTCCTGGCGGACCCAGTACTTC
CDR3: CASSLEASSWRTQYF

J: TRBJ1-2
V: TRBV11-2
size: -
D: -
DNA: TGTGCCAGCAGCCCTATTAAGGGGGTACGGGATGGCTACACCTTC
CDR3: CASSPIKGVRDGYTF

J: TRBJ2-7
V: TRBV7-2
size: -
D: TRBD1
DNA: TGTGCCAGCAGCCTACGGGACAGTTTTTCCTTCGAGCAGTACTTC
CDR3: CASSLRDSFSFEQYF

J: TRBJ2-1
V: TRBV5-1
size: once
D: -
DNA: TGCGCCAGCAGCTTGCCCCGACAATACTTCTACAATGAGCAGTTCTTC
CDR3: CASSLPRQYFYNEQFF

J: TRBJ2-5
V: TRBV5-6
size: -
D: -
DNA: TGTGCCAGCAGCTTGGCGGCCCCTGGGGAGACCCAGTACTTC
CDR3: CASSLAAPGETQYF

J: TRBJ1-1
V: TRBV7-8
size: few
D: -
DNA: TGTGCCAGCAGCTTAGGTGGAGTAGAAGCTTTCTTT
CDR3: CASSLGGVEAFF

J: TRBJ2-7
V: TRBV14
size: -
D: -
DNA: TGTGCCAGCAGCCAAGATTTAGGGAGCGAGCAGTACTTC
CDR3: CASSQDLGSEQYF

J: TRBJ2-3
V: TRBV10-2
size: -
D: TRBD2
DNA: TGCGCCAGCAGTGACCCTTATGGTCTAGCGGGGGCCCTAGCACCCCACACAGATACGCAGTATTTT
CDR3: CASSDPYGLAGALAPHTDTQYF

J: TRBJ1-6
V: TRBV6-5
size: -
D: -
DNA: TGTGCCAGCACAGACGCTCAGGATAATTCACCCCTCCACTTT
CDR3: CASTDAQDNSPLHF

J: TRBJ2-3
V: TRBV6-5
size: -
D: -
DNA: TGTGCCAGCAGGCGGACTGGGGCGGATACGCAGTATTTT
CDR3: CASRRTGADTQYF

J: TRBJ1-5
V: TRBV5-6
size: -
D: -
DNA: TGTGCCAGCAGCTTGGTTGGACAGCCCCAGCATTTT
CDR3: CASSLVGQPQHF